The present T cell receptor (beta chain) was sequenced within a study of blood T cell repertoires in COVID-19. The CDR3 has 13 residues. Trimming removed 0 bases at V and 4 bases at J, with 6 bases between. CDR1 MNHNY and CDR2 SVGAGI come from the germline V gene (reference sequence). Sequencing was performed with immunoSEQ multiplex PCR; in TCRdb, only in-frame clones are kept and a portion is missing. The sample consists of approximately 300,000 clones, about 89% of them appearing once. The sequence was collected from a man aged 40-55 years with acute or convalescent COVID-19. J is TRBJ1-2 and V is TRBV6-6; unclear D gene. Sequences were obtained from peripheral blood. This CDR3 is CASSYSPSYGYTF. The CDR3, as DNA: TGTGCCAGCAGTTACTCACCGAGCTATGGCTACACCTTC.